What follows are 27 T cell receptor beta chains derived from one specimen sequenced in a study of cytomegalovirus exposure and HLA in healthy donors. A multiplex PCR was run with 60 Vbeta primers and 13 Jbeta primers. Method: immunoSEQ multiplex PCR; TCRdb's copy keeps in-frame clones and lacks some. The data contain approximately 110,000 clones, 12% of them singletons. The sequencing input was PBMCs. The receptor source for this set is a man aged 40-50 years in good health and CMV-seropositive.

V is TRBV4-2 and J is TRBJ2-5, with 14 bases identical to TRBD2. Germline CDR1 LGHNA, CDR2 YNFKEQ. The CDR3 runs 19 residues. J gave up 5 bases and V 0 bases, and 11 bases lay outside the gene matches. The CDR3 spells CASSQDIRLAGGWTETQYF. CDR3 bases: TGTGCCAGCAGCCAAGATATCAGACTAGCGGGAGGGTGGACGGAGACCCAGTACTTC.

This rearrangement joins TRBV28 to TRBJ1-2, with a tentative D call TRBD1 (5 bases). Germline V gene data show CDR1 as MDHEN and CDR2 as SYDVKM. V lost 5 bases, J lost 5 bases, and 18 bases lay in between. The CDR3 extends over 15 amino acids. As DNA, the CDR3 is TGTGCCAGCAGTACCGGGGGATTTCTTGGGTATGGCTACACCTTC. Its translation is CASSTGGFLGYGYTF.

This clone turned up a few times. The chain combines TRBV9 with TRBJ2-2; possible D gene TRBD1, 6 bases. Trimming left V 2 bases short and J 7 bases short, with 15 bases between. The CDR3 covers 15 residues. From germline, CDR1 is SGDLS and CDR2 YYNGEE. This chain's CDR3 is CASSVRQGLGGELFF. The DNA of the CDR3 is TGTGCCAGCAGCGTTAGGCAGGGGTTAGGCGGGGAGCTGTTTTTT. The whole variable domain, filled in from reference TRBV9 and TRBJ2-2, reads DSGVTQTPKHLITATGQRVTLRCSPRSGDLSVYWYQQSLDQGLQFLIQYYNGEERAKGNILERFSAQQFPDLHSELNLSSLELGDSALYFCASSVRQGLGGELFFGEGSRLTVL.

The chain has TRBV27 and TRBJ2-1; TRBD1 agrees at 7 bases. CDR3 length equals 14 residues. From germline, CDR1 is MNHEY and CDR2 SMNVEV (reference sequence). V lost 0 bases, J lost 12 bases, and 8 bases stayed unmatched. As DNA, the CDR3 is TGTGCCAGCAGTTTATCCCCTCAGGGGGTAGGGCAGTTCTTC. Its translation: CASSLSPQGVGQFF.

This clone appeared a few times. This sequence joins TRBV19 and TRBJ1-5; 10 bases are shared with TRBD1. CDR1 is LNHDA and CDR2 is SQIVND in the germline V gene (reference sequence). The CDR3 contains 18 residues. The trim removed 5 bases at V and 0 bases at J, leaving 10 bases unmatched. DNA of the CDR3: TGTGCCAGTAGTTTCGGGACAGGGGAAGACTATAGCAATCAGCCCCAGCATTTT. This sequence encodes CASSFGTGEDYSNQPQHF.

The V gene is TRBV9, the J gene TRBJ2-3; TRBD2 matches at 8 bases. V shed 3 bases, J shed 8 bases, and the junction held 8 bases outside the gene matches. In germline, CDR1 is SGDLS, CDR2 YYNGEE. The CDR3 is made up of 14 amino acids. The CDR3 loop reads CASSDSGTVGTQYF. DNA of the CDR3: TGTGCCAGCAGCGATAGCGGGACGGTCGGTACGCAGTATTTT.

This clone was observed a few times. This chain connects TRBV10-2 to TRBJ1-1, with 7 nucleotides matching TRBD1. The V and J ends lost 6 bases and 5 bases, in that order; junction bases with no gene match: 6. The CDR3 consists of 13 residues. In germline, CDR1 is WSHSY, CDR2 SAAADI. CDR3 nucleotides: TGCGCCAGCAGAACAGGGGATTCGACTGAAGCTTTCTTT. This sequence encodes CASRTGDSTEAFF.

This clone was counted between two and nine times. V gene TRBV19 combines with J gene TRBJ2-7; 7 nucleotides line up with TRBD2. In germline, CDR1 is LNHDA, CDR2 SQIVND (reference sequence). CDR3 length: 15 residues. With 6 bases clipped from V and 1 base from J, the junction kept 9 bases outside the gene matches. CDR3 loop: CASRSNGGSSYEQYF. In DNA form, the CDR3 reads TGTGCCAGTAGAAGCAACGGGGGGAGTTCCTACGAGCAGTACTTC.

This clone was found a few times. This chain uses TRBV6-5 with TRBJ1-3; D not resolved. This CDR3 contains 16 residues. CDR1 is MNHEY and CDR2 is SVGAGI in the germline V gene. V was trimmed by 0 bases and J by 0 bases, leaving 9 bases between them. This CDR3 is CASSYSSAGSGNTIYF. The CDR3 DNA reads TGTGCCAGCAGTTACTCGTCCGCAGGCTCTGGAAACACCATATATTTT.

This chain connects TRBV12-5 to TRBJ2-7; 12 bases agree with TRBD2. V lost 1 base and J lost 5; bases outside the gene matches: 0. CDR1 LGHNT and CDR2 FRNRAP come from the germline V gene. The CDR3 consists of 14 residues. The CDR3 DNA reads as TGTGCTAGTGGTTTGGGACTAGCGGGAGACGAGCAGTACTTC. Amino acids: CASGLGLAGDEQYF. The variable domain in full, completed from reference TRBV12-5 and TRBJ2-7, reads DARVTQTPRHKVTEMGQEVTMRCQPILGHNTVFWYRQTMMQGLELLAYFRNRAPLDDSGMPKDRFSAEMPDATLATLKIQPSEPRDSAVYFCASGLGLAGDEQYFGPGTRLTVT.

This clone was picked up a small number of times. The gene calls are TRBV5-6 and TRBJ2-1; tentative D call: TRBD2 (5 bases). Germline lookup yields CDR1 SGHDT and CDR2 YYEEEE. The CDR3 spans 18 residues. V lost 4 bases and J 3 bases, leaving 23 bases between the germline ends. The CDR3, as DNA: TGTGCCAGCAGCGCATTATCTAGAAATGGAGGTGGCTACAATGAGCAGTTCTTC. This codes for CASSALSRNGGGYNEQFF.

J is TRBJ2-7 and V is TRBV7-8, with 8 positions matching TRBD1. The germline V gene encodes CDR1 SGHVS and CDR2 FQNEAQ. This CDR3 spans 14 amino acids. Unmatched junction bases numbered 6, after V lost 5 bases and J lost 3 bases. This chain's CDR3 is CASSADRANYEQYF. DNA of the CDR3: TGTGCCAGCAGCGCGGACAGGGCAAACTACGAGCAGTACTTC. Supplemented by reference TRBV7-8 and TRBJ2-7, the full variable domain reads GAGVSQSPRYKVAKRGQDVALRCDPISGHVSLFWYQQALGQGPEFLTYFQNEAQLDKSGLPSDRFFAERPEGSVSTLKIQRTQQEDSAVYLCASSADRANYEQYFGPGTRLTVT.

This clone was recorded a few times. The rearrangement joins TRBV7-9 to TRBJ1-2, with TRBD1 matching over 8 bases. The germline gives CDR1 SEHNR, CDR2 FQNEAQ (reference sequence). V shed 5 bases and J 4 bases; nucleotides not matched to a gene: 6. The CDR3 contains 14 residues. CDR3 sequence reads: CASSLHRGAYGYTF. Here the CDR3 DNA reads TGTGCCAGCAGCCTACACAGGGGGGCCTATGGCTACACCTTC.

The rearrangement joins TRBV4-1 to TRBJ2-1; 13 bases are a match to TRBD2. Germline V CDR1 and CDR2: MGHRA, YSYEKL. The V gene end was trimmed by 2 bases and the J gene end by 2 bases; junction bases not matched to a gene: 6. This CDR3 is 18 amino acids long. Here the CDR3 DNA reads TGCGCCAGCAGCCAAATCCCGGGACTAGCGGGAACCTACAATGAGCAGTTCTTC. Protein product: CASSQIPGLAGTYNEQFF.

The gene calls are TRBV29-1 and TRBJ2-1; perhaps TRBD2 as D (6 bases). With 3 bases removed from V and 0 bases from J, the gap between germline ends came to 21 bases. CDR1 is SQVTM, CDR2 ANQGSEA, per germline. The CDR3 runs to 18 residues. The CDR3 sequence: CSVEGGRRGRSSYNEQFF. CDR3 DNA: TGCAGCGTTGAGGGGGGAAGACGCGGCAGGAGCTCCTACAATGAGCAGTTCTTC.

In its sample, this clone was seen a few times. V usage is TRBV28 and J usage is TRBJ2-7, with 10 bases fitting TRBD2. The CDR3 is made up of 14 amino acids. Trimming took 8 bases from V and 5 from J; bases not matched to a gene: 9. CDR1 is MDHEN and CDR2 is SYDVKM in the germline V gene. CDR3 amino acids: CASGEGLAINEQYF. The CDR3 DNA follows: TGTGCCAGCGGGGAGGGACTAGCGATCAACGAGCAGTACTTC. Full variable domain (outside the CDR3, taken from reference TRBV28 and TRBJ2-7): DVKVTQSSRYLVKRTGEKVFLECVQDMDHENMFWYRQDPGLGLRLIYFSYDVKMKEKGDIPEGYSVSREKKERFSLILESASTNQTSMYLCASGEGLAINEQYFGPGTRLTVT.

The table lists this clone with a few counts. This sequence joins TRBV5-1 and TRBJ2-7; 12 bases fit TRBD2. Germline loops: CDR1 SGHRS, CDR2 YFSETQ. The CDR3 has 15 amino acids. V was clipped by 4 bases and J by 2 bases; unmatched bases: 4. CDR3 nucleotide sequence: TGCGCCAGCAGCGGACTAGCGGGAAGGGCCTACGAGCAGTACTTC. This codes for CASSGLAGRAYEQYF.

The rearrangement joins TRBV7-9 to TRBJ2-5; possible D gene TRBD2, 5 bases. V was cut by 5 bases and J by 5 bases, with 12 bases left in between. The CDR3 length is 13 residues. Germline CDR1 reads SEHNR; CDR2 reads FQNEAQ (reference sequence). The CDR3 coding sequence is TGTGCCAGCAGCCCCAGGACGGGGGAGACCCAGTACTTC. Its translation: CASSPRTGETQYF.

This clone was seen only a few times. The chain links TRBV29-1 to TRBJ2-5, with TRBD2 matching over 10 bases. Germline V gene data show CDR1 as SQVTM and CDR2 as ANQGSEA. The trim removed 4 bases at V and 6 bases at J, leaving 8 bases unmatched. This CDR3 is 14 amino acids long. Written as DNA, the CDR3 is TGCAGCGTTGCTGGACTAGCGGCAAACAAGACCCAGTACTTC. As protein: CSVAGLAANKTQYF.

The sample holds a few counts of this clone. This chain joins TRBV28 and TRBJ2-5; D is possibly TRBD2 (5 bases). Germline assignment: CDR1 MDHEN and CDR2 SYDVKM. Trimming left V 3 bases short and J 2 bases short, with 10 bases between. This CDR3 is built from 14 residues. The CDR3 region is CASSFSGSQETQYF. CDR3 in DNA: TGTGCCAGCAGTTTCTCGGGGAGTCAAGAGACCCAGTACTTC.

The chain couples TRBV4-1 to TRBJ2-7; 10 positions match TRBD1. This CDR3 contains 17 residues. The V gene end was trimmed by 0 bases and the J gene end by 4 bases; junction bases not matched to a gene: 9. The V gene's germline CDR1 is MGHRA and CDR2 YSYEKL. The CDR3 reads CASSQDLGTGVKYEQYF. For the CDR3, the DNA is TGCGCCAGCAGCCAAGATCTCGGGACAGGGGTAAAGTACGAGCAGTACTTC.

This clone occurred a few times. The CDR3 reads CASSLAGWTGELFF. In nucleotides, the CDR3 is TGTGCCAGCAGCTTGGCAGGTTGGACCGGGGAGCTGTTTTTT. V gene TRBV7-2 combines with J gene TRBJ2-2; D remains ambiguous. Per germline, CDR1 SGHTA and CDR2 FQGNSA. V shed 3 bases and J shed 5 bases, with 10 bases lying between them. CDR3 length: 14 amino acids.

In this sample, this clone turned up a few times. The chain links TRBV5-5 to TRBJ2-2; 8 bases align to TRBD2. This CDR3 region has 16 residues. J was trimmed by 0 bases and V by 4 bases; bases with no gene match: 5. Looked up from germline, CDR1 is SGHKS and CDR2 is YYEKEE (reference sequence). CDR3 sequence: CASSRAGGANTGELFF. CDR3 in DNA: TGTGCCAGCAGCCGTGCGGGGGGAGCGAACACCGGGGAGCTGTTTTTT. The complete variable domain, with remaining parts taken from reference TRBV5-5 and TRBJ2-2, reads DAGVTQSPTHLIKTRGQQVTLRCSPISGHKSVSWYQQVLGQGPQFIFQYYEKEERGRGNFPDRFSARQFPNYSSELNVNALLLGDSALYLCASSRAGGANTGELFFGEGSRLTVL.

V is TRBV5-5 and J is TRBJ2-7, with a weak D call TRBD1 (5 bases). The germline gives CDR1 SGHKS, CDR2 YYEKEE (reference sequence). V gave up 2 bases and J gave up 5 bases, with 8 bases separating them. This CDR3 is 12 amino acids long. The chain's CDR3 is CASSFQGDEQYF. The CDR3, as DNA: TGTGCCAGCAGCTTTCAGGGTGACGAGCAGTACTTC.

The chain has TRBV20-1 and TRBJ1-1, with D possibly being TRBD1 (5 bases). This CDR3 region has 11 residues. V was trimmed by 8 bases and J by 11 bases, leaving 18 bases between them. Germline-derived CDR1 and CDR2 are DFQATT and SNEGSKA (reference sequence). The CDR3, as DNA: TGCAGTACTCTAGGGGAACAGCATGCTTTCTTT. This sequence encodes CSTLGEQHAFF.

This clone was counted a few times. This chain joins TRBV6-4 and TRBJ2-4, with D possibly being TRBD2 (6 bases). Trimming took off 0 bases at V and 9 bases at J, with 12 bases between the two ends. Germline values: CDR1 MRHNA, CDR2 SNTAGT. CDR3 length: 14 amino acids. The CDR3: CASSDSGGVGIQYF. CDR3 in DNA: TGTGCCAGCAGTGACTCGGGGGGAGTGGGCATTCAGTACTTC.

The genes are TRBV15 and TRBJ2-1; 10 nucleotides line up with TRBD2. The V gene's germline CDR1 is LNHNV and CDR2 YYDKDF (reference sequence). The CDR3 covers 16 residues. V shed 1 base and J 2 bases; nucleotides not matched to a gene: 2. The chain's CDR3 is CATSRGLAGAYNEQFF. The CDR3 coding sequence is TGTGCCACCAGCAGAGGCCTAGCGGGAGCCTACAATGAGCAGTTCTTC.